This T cell receptor beta chain was captured in a study of T cell repertoires in cytomegalovirus infection. Overall study context: From public TCR beta signatures came an indication of both CMV infection and matching HLA type.

Study-wide findings and caveats: HLA-C-restricted CMV-specific TCR beta clonotypes were dominant in the ex vivo response. There were carriers of CMV plus the relevant HLA, and cumulative public TCR beta family frequency identified them.

Germline V gene sequence: CDR1 DFQATT, CDR2 SNEGSKA (reference sequence). The length of the CDR3 is 13 residues. J gave up 1 base and V 6 bases, and 5 bases lay outside the gene matches. TCRdb recomputed calls from the reads with MiXCR, one row per CDR3 protein. This sample has approximately 500,000 distinct CDR3 sequences, with 25% to 35% found just once. This clonotype was seen more than once but under ten times. Its target is not known. The sequences come from cultured PBMCs, collected from culture after CMV antigen stimulation. The rearrangement uses TRBV20-1 and TRBJ1-1, with 7 bases aligning to TRBD1. The receptor's source is a human donor in good health (CMV status not recorded). Some clones in this sample may be carry-over from other donors' samples. Here the CDR3 reads CSARQGQNTEAFF. The CDR3 nucleotides are TGCAGTGCGAGACAGGGCCAGAACACTGAAGCTTTCTTT.